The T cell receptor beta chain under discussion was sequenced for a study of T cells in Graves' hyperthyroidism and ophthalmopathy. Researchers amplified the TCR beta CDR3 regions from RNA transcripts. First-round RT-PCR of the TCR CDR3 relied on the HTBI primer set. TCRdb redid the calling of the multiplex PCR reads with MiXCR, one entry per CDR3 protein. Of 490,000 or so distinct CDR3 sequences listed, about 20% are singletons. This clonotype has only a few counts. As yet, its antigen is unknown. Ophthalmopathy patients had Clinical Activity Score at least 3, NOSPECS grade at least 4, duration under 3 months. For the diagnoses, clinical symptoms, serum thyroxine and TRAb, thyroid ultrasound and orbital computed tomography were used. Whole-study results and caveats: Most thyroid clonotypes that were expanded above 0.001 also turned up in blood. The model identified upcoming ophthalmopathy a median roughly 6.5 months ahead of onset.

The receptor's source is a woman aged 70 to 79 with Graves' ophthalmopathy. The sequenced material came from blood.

The CDR3 loop reads CASSSGTVEQYF. The CDR3 DNA reads TGTGCCAGTAGTAGCGGGACGGTCGAGCAGTACTTC. This chain links TRBV19 with TRBJ2-7; D is perhaps TRBD2 (6 bases). The germline V and J ends were trimmed by 4 bases and 6 bases, with 10 bases remaining between them. The CDR3 is made up of 12 amino acids. Germline loops: CDR1 LNHDA, CDR2 SQIVND (reference sequence). Full variable domain (rest looked up from reference TRBV19 and TRBJ2-7): DGGITQSPKYLFRKEGQNVTLSCEQNLNHDAMYWYRQDPGQGLRLIYYSQIVNDFQKGDIAEGYSVSREKKESFPLTVTSAQKNPTAFYLCASSSGTVEQYFGPGTRLTVT.